This T cell receptor (beta chain) was observed in a study of T cell responses to AZD1222 COVID-19 vaccine. V trimming: 3 bases; J trimming: 6 bases; junction bases outside the gene matches: 6. Looked up from germline, CDR1 is SGHNT and CDR2 is YENEEA. The CDR3 has 16 amino acids. Only in-frame clones appear in the TCRdb table, and some are missing; sequencing was by immunoSEQ multiplex PCR. This table has about 100,000 clones, about 83% appearing once. Sequenced material: peripheral blood, taken on day 0 of AZD1222 vaccination. This chain uses TRBV11-3 with TRBJ2-1, with 12 nucleotides matching TRBD2. The sequence was obtained from an adult in good health. DNA of the CDR3: TGTGCCAGCAGCTTTTCTAGCGGGGGGGTTGGCAATGAGCAGTTCTTC. The encoded protein is CASSFSSGGVGNEQFF. Looking up the rest from reference TRBV11-3 and TRBJ2-1 gives the full variable domain: EAGVVQSPRYKIIEKKQPVAFWCNPISGHNTLYWYLQNLGQGPELLIRYENEEAVDDSQLPKDRFSAERLKGVDSTLKIQPAELGDSAVYLCASSFSSGGVGNEQFFGPGTRLTVL.